This T cell receptor (beta chain) was observed in a study of cytotoxic CD8 clonotypes in ibrutinib-treated CLL. Study summary: The taking of response samples occurred after a median about eleven months of treatment, with a range of 6 to 36.

The CDR3 covers 13 residues. Germline V gene lookup returns CDR1 KGHSH and CDR2 LQKENI. V was clipped by 3 bases and J by 4 bases, with 10 bases between them. A remark on this clone: Its specificity is unknown.

General observations from the study: Clonality (at baseline) was higher than in age-matched healthy donors and tracked circulating CD8+ T-cell counts. Having risen at ibrutinib response, clonality had fallen back toward baseline by progression.

Depth targeted 1 in 200,000 to 1 in 1 million T cells, averaging approximately 9.3x coverage per clonotype. Assay: immunoSEQ multiplex PCR; the TCRdb copy retains only in-frame clones and omits some. This table has 250,000 to 350,000 clones, more than 70% appearing once. The TCR was taken from a human donor with chronic lymphocytic leukemia. The chain recombines TRBV18 with TRBJ2-7; D remains unclear. Specimen: PBMCs, collected at disease progression, from a patient treated with ibrutinib. CDR3 sequence reads: CASSPAALYEQYF. CDR3 in DNA: TGTGCCAGCTCACCTGCAGCCCTTTACGAGCAGTACTTC.